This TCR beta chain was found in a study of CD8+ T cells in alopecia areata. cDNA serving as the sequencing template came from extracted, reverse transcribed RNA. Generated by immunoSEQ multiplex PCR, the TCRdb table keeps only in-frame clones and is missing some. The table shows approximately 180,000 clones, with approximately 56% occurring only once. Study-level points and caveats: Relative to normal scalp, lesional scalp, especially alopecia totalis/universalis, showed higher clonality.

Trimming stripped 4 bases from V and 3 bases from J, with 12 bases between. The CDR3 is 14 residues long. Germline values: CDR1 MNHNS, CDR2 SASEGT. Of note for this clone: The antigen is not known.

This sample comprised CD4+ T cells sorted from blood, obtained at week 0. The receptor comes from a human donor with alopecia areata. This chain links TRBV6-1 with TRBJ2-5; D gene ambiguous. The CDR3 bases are TGTGCCAGCAGTGGAAGCGCTACCGAAGAGACCCAGTACTTC. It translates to CASSGSATEETQYF.